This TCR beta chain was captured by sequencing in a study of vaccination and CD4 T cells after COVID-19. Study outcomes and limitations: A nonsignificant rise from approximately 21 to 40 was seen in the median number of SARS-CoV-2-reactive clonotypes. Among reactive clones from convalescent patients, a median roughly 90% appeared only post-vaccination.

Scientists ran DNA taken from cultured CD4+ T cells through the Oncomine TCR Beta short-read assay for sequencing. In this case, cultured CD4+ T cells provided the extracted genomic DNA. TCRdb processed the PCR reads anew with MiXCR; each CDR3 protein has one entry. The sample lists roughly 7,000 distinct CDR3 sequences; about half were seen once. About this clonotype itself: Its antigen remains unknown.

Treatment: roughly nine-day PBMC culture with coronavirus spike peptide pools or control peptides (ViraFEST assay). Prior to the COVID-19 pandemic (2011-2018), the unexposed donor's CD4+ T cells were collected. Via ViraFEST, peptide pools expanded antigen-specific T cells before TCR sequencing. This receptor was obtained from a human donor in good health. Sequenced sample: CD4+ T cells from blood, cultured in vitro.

The DNA for the CDR3 is TGTGCCAGCAGACAACATTTGCAGATGAACACTGAAGCTTTCTTT. It translates to CASRQHLQMNTEAFF. The genes are TRBV6-1 and TRBJ1-1; D is unresolved. The V end was cut by 6 bases, the J end by 0 bases, with 14 bases between. Germline CDR1 and CDR2: MNHNS and SASEGT. There are 15 residues in the CDR3.